The 32 T cell receptor beta chains presented below share a single source sample, sequenced in a study of blood T cell repertoires in COVID-19. Method: immunoSEQ multiplex PCR; TCRdb's copy keeps in-frame clones and lacks some. The sample holds a few hundred thousand clones, 80% to 85% seen once. Sequences were obtained from peripheral blood. These receptor sequences come from a woman of 80 years or more with COVID-19, enrolled during active disease.

This rearrangement joins TRBV7-2 to TRBJ1-1; 8 nucleotides match TRBD1. This CDR3 is 15 amino acids long. The germline V gene has CDR1 SGHTA and CDR2 FQGNSA. V dropped 6 bases and J dropped 4; count of bases not matched to a gene: 10. This CDR3 is CASSTGGYLGTEAFF. DNA of the CDR3: TGTGCCAGCAGTACAGGGGGATACTTGGGCACTGAAGCTTTCTTT. Looking up the rest from reference TRBV7-2 and TRBJ1-1 gives the full variable domain: GAGVSQSPSNKVTEKGKDVELRCDPISGHTALYWYRQSLGQGLEFLIYFQGNSAPDKSGLPSDRFSAERTGGSVSTLTIQRTQQEDSAVYLCASSTGGYLGTEAFFGQGTRLTVV.

The chain links TRBV5-1 to TRBJ1-2, with 11 bases aligning to TRBD1. CDR3 length: 15 amino acids. CDR1 is SGHRS and CDR2 is YFSETQ in the germline V gene. The V and J ends lost 4 bases and 8 bases, in that order; junction bases with no gene match: 10. The CDR3 nucleotides are TGCGCCAGCAGCCCATCCGGGACAGGGGGTAGGGGCTACACCTTC. This codes for CASSPSGTGGRGYTF.

The chain combines TRBV5-4 with TRBJ2-6; tentatively, D is TRBD1 (6 bases). Trimming removed 1 base at V and 3 bases at J, with 8 bases between. The V gene's germline CDR1 is SGHNT and CDR2 YYREEE (reference sequence). The CDR3 is 15 residues long. CDR3 in DNA: TGTGCCAGCAGCTTGACAGGGAGTGGGGCCAACGTCCTGACTTTC. It specifies CASSLTGSGANVLTF.

The CDR3 DNA reads as TGTGCCAGCAGCCCGGGACAGTATTACAATCAGCCCCAGCATTTT. It encodes CASSPGQYYNQPQHF. The chain combines TRBV7-8 with TRBJ1-5, with 7 bases matching TRBD1. The junction had 7 bases not matched to a gene; V was cut back by 5 bases and J by 3 bases. Germline assignment: CDR1 SGHVS and CDR2 FQNEAQ. The CDR3 has 15 amino acids.

This sequence joins TRBV5-4 and TRBJ2-5, with D maybe TRBD1 (6 bases). The CDR3 contains 15 residues. V dropped 1 base and J dropped 4 bases, with 14 bases sitting between them. Per germline, CDR1 SGHNT and CDR2 YYREEE (reference sequence). Here the CDR3 reads CASSLQIQGGETQYF. CDR3 nucleotide sequence: TGTGCCAGCAGCTTGCAGATACAGGGTGGAGAGACCCAGTACTTC.

V is TRBV28 and J is TRBJ2-2; 8 bases align to TRBD1. V gave up 6 bases and J gave up 7 bases; unmatched junction bases: 10. The CDR3 is 15 residues long. The V gene's germline CDR1 is MDHEN and CDR2 SYDVKM. The CDR3 DNA reads as TGTGCCAGCAGGATCAGGGGGCGCGGAATCGGGGAGCTGTTTTTT. Its translation: CASRIRGRGIGELFF.

This clone has just a few counts. One junction end disagrees with the germline gene, perhaps due to a read error. Other DNA variants within this sample encode the same CDR3. CDR3 region: CASSPLAGGTDTQYF. As DNA, the CDR3 is TGTGCCAGCTCACCTCTAGCGGGGGGCACGGATACGCAGTATTTT. This chain uses TRBV18 with TRBJ2-3, with 11 positions matching TRBD2. Germline V CDR1 and CDR2: KGHSH, LQKENI. The CDR3 spans 15 residues. The full variable domain, completed using reference TRBV18 and TRBJ2-3, is NAGVMQNPRHLVRRRGQEARLRCSPMKGHSHVYWYRQLPEEGLKFMVYLQKENIIDESGMPKERFSAEFPKEGPSILRIQQVVRGDSAAYFCASSPLAGGTDTQYFGPGTRLTVL.

This chain joins TRBV29-1 and TRBJ1-2; the match to TRBD1 covers 8 bases. The CDR3 has 12 amino acids. V shed 6 bases, J shed 7 bases, and the junction held 7 bases outside the gene matches. The germline gives CDR1 SQVTM, CDR2 ANQGSEA. For the CDR3, the DNA is TGCAGCGTGGAACAGGGGGGCCTTGGCTACACCTTC. Translation: CSVEQGGLGYTF.

CDR3 bases: TGTGCCAGCAGCCGGAACACCGGGGAGCTGTTTTTT. It encodes CASSRNTGELFF. This chain joins TRBV6-5 and TRBJ2-2, with D uncertain. CDR3 size: 12 residues. V was clipped by 6 bases and J by 1 base, with 3 bases between them. From germline, CDR1 is MNHEY and CDR2 SVGAGI.

The chain recombines TRBV11-3 with TRBJ2-1, with TRBD1 as a possible D gene (5 bases). Germline CDR1 reads SGHNT; CDR2 reads YENEEA. The CDR3 has 15 residues. V dropped 2 bases and J dropped 2 bases, with 10 bases sitting between them. The CDR3 bases are TGTGCCAGCAGCTTAACAGGAGCAGCCTACAATGAGCAGTTCTTC. Its protein product is CASSLTGAAYNEQFF.

The genes are TRBV2 and TRBJ1-1; 7 bases map to TRBD1. The trim removed 6 bases at V and 0 bases at J, leaving 10 bases unmatched. CDR3 length equals 16 residues. The germline gives CDR1 SNHLY, CDR2 FYNNEI. The CDR3 reads CASRRDSPLLNTEAFF. The CDR3 coding sequence is TGTGCCAGCAGGCGGGACAGTCCTTTGTTGAACACTGAAGCTTTCTTT.

The chain links TRBV3-1 (or the pseudogene TRBV3-2) to TRBJ2-2; no definite D call. The germline gives CDR1 LGHDT, CDR2 YNNKEL (reference sequence). With 3 bases removed from V and 2 bases from J, the gap between germline ends came to 13 bases. This CDR3 is 16 amino acids long. As DNA, the CDR3 is TGTGCCAGCAGCCAGGCGGCACTACCCAACACCGGGGAGCTGTTTTTT. Amino acid sequence: CASSQAALPNTGELFF.

This sequence joins TRBV24-1 and TRBJ2-1, with TRBD2 identical over 12 bases. Germline V gives CDR1 KGHDR, CDR2 SFDVKD. This CDR3 is built from 17 residues. V gave up 2 bases and J gave up 6 bases; unmatched junction bases: 7. The CDR3 DNA sequence: TGTGCCACCAGTGATTCCCCAGCTAGCGGGGGGGCCAATGAGCAGTTCTTC. As protein: CATSDSPASGGANEQFF.

This chain links TRBV29-1 with TRBJ1-1, with 12 bases lining up with TRBD1. Germline V lookup: CDR1 SQVTM, CDR2 ANQGSEA. V trimming: 5 bases; J trimming: 10 bases; junction bases outside the gene matches: 8. The CDR3 sequence is 13 residues long. CDR3 in amino acids: CSVRGQGARVAFF. The DNA for the CDR3 is TGCAGCGTTCGGGGACAGGGGGCGCGAGTAGCTTTCTTT.

The rearrangement uses TRBV2 and TRBJ1-2; D gene ambiguous. The CDR3 is 13 amino acids. V lost 7 bases, J lost 0 bases, and 9 bases lay in between. CDR1 and CDR2 (germline): SNHLY, FYNNEI. CDR3 amino acids: CASKGGANYGYTF. In nucleotides, the CDR3 is TGTGCCAGCAAGGGAGGAGCTAACTATGGCTACACCTTC.

The chain carries TRBV9 and TRBJ1-3, with no clear D. Trimming cost V 0 bases and J 0 bases, with 16 bases left between them. This CDR3 has 18 amino acids. The germline V gene has CDR1 SGDLS and CDR2 YYNGEE. DNA of the CDR3: TGTGCCAGCAGCGTAGCGGGGTATTCTGAGAGCTCTGGAAACACCATATATTTT. Its protein product is CASSVAGYSESSGNTIYF. Combining the CDR3 with reference TRBV9 and TRBJ1-3 gives the whole variable domain DSGVTQTPKHLITATGQRVTLRCSPRSGDLSVYWYQQSLDQGLQFLIQYYNGEERAKGNILERFSAQQFPDLHSELNLSSLELGDSALYFCASSVAGYSESSGNTIYFGEGSWLTVV.

The chain recombines TRBV28 with TRBJ2-7; 8 nucleotides align to TRBD1. Looked up from germline, CDR1 is MDHEN and CDR2 is SYDVKM. The CDR3 runs to 11 residues. Here the CDR3 reads CASSPGTGLNV. The CDR3 DNA sequence: TGTGCCAGCAGTCCGGGGACAGGCCTTAACGTC.

This rearrangement joins TRBV27 to TRBJ1-6, with D perhaps TRBD1 (5 bases). The length of the CDR3 is 14 residues. Germline V gene lookup returns CDR1 MNHEY and CDR2 SMNVEV (reference sequence). V was shortened by 8 bases and J by 4 bases, with 12 bases between the two germline ends. Here the CDR3 DNA reads TGTGCCAGCTCCTCAGGGTCATATAATTCACCCCTCCACTTT. Its translation: CASSSGSYNSPLHF.

This clone has a single count. Other DNA sequences in the same sample also yield this CDR3. The chain couples TRBV10-1 to TRBJ1-1, with D possibly matching TRBD1 (5 bases). Germline V gene lookup returns CDR1 WNHNN and CDR2 SYGVQD (reference sequence). V was trimmed by 5 bases and J by 6 bases, leaving 10 bases between them. CDR3 length equals 12 residues. The CDR3 DNA follows: TGCGCCAGCAGTCCCACAGGAGCTGAAGCTTTCTTT. Amino acids: CASSPTGAEAFF.

The chain is built from TRBV6-1 and TRBJ1-2; tentatively, D is TRBD1 (6 bases). This CDR3 has 14 residues. Trimming removed 2 bases from V and 4 bases from J, with 11 bases in between. The germline V gene encodes CDR1 MNHNS and CDR2 SASEGT. CDR3 sequence (DNA): TGTGCCAGCAGTGAAACAGACAGGACCTATGGCTACACCTTC. This codes for CASSETDRTYGYTF.

V gene TRBV4-2 combines with J gene TRBJ2-1; 7 nucleotides line up with TRBD2. This CDR3 comprises 15 residues. CDR1 and CDR2 (germline): LGHNA, YNFKEQ. V was pared by 8 bases and J by 8 bases, with 15 bases of the junction left unmatched. CDR3 sequence: CASRPYWGGEDEQFF. The CDR3, as DNA: TGTGCCAGCCGACCCTATTGGGGGGGTGAAGATGAGCAGTTCTTC.

The chain couples TRBV14 to TRBJ1-2, with a tentative D call TRBD1 (5 bases). The ends were cut back, 4 bases at V and 8 bases at J, with 11 bases in the middle. This CDR3 region has 12 residues. The V gene's germline CDR1 is SGHDN and CDR2 FVKESK. CDR3 coding DNA: TGTGCCAGCAGCCGCGGACAAAGGGGCTACACCTTC. Protein sequence: CASSRGQRGYTF.

The V and J genes are TRBV6-5 and TRBJ1-6; D not certain. The CDR3 length is 14 residues. Germline V gives CDR1 MNHEY, CDR2 SVGAGI. With 6 bases removed from V and 9 bases from J, the gap between germline ends came to 15 bases. For the CDR3, the DNA is TGTGCCAGCAGACTACACGAAGAGCTTTCACCCCTCCACTTT. Translated, it gives CASRLHEELSPLHF.

J is TRBJ1-2 and V is TRBV28; no clear D. Trimming cost V 6 bases and J 0 bases, with 8 bases left between them. This CDR3 spans 13 amino acids. Germline assignment: CDR1 MDHEN and CDR2 SYDVKM. The CDR3 here is CASRPTANYGYTF. CDR3 coding DNA: TGTGCCAGCAGACCAACAGCTAACTATGGCTACACCTTC.

V usage is TRBV5-1 and J usage is TRBJ2-1; no clear D. The CDR3 has 12 residues. Germline V gene lookup returns CDR1 SGHRS and CDR2 YFSETQ. Trimming took off 0 bases at V and 7 bases at J, with 5 bases between the two ends. The CDR3, as DNA: TGCGCCAGCAGCTTGGGAGATAATGAGCAGTTCTTC. This codes for CASSLGDNEQFF.

The V and J genes are TRBV5-6 and TRBJ1-4; no firm D call. This CDR3 spans 14 amino acids. Trimming shortened V by 1 base and J by 1 base, and 5 bases separated the two germline ends. The germline CDR1 and CDR2 sequences are SGHDT and YYEEEE. CDR3 region: CASSLKQTNEKLFF. As DNA, the CDR3 is TGTGCCAGCAGCTTGAAGCAAACTAATGAAAAACTGTTTTTT.

CDR3 nucleotides: TGTGCCATCACCGAGGGACAGAGCTCTGGAAACACCATATATTTT. Its protein is CAITEGQSSGNTIYF. The chain recombines TRBV10-3 with TRBJ1-3; 7 positions agree with TRBD1. CDR1 is ENHRY and CDR2 is SYGVKD in the germline V gene. Trimming removed 7 bases from V and 0 bases from J; junction bases left unmatched: 6. This CDR3 has 15 residues.

V usage is TRBV2 and J usage is TRBJ1-6; 7 bases are shared with TRBD1. The CDR3 is made up of 14 amino acids. Germline CDR1 and CDR2: SNHLY and FYNNEI. J lost 6 bases, V lost 7 bases, and 6 bases had no gene match. The CDR3 loop reads CASKTTGANSPLHF. The DNA of the CDR3 is TGTGCCAGCAAGACTACAGGGGCTAATTCACCCCTCCACTTT. Full variable domain (outside the CDR3, taken from reference TRBV2 and TRBJ1-6): EPEVTQTPSHQVTQMGQEVILRCVPISNHLYFYWYRQILGQKVEFLVSFYNNEISEKSEIFDDQFSVERPDGSNFTLKIRSTKLEDSAMYFCASKTTGANSPLHFGNGTRLTVT.

This clone was found once. The V gene is TRBV6-4, the J gene TRBJ2-7; tentatively, D is TRBD2 (5 bases). Germline V gene sequence: CDR1 MRHNA, CDR2 SNTAGT. V was clipped by 7 bases and J by 1 base, with 14 bases between them. This CDR3 is built from 14 residues. The CDR3 here is CASNRGPASYEQYF. The CDR3 bases are TGTGCCAGCAACCGCGGGCCGGCTTCCTACGAGCAGTACTTC.

This chain uses TRBV6-5 with TRBJ1-1; TRBD1 agrees at 7 bases. This CDR3 contains 14 residues. Unmatched junction bases numbered 6, after V lost 7 bases and J lost 1 base. Germline V lookup: CDR1 MNHEY, CDR2 SVGAGI. Here the CDR3 reads CASMNSGGNTEAFF. CDR3 nucleotides: TGTGCCAGCATGAACTCAGGGGGGAACACTGAAGCTTTCTTT.

CDR3 nucleotides: TGTGCCAGCAGTACGGGACAGGGGCGCACCGGGGAGCTGTTTTTT. Translation: CASSTGQGRTGELFF. This chain joins TRBV6-6 and TRBJ2-2, with 10 bases lining up with TRBD1. This CDR3 has 15 residues. The V gene end was trimmed by 5 bases and the J gene end by 4 bases; junction bases not matched to a gene: 4. Germline lookup yields CDR1 MNHNY and CDR2 SVGAGI (reference sequence).

V and J are TRBV11-2 and TRBJ2-1, with 12 bases identical to TRBD2. J lost 4 bases, V lost 3 bases, and 4 bases had no gene match. The germline gives CDR1 SGHAT, CDR2 FQNNGV. CDR3 length equals 16 residues. Written as DNA, the CDR3 is TGTGCCAGCAGCTTCCTAGCGGGGGGGCATTACAATGAGCAGTTCTTC. It yields the protein CASSFLAGGHYNEQFF.